A selection of T cell receptor beta chains follows, all from one sample in a study of long-term antiretroviral therapy in people with HIV. Method: immunoSEQ multiplex PCR; TCRdb's copy keeps in-frame clones and lacks some. The profile shows 20,000 to 25,000 clones, 65% to 80% of them singletons. This sample comprised unsorted PBMCs, obtained 4.1 years after starting antiretroviral therapy. Receptor source: a woman in her 40s with HIV. CDR3s include the opening cysteine and the closing phenylalanine or tryptophan. A D gene is named only where the DNA matches it firmly. Rows may omit the clone size; those that give it use once, few, many or a size class.

V,D,size,J,CDR3,DNA
TRBV10-3,TRBD1,once,TRBJ1-2,CAISDPQTGKDGYTF,TGTGCCATCAGTGACCCCCAGACAGGGAAGGATGGCTACACCTTC
TRBV6-5,TRBD2,once,TRBJ2-3,CASSYGGRGTDTQYF,TGTGCCAGCAGTTATGGCGGGAGAGGCACAGATACGCAGTATTTT
TRBV5-4,.,.,TRBJ2-3,CASSPSTDTQYF,TGTGCCAGCAGTCCTAGCACAGATACGCAGTATTTT
TRBV5-5,.,.,TRBJ2-7,CASSLVLGVEKYEQYF,TGTGCCAGCAGCTTGGTTCTGGGGGTGGAAAAATACGAGCAGTACTTC
TRBV6-4,.,.,TRBJ1-2,CASSVDGGAYGYTF,TGTGCCAGCAGTGTTGATGGGGGGGCCTATGGCTACACCTTC
TRBV7-9,TRBD1,few,TRBJ2-5,CASSLGQLETQYF,TGTGCCAGCAGCTTGGGACAGTTAGAGACCCAGTACTTC
TRBV7-2,.,.,TRBJ2-7,CASSFEGAYEQYF,TGTGCCAGCAGCTTTGAGGGGGCCTACGAGCAGTACTTC
TRBV25-1,.,.,TRBJ1-1,CASSLNRYTEAFF,TGTGCCAGCAGCCTCAACAGGTACACTGAAGCTTTCTTT
TRBV27,TRBD1,.,TRBJ2-5,CASSYRQGVQETQYF,TGTGCCAGCAGTTATAGACAGGGGGTCCAAGAGACCCAGTACTTC
TRBV7-2,.,.,TRBJ1-4,CASSVRGATNEKLFF,TGTGCCAGCAGCGTTCGGGGCGCAACTAATGAAAAACTGTTTTTT
TRBV6-4,.,.,TRBJ2-6,CASSDPLSGANVLTF,TGTGCCAGCAGTGACCCCCTCTCTGGGGCCAACGTCCTGACTTTC
TRBV29-1,.,few,TRBJ1-1,CSGWGGLLNTEAFF,TGCAGCGGATGGGGGGGGCTGTTGAACACTGAAGCTTTCTTT
TRBV19,TRBD1,few,TRBJ1-1,CASSMTGTGVTEAFF,TGTGCCAGTAGTATGACCGGGACAGGGGTAACTGAAGCTTTCTTT
TRBV4-3,.,.,TRBJ2-1,CASSQEPPRGSYNEQFF,TGCGCCAGCAGCCAAGAACCTCCCCGGGGTTCCTACAATGAGCAGTTCTTC
TRBV30,TRBD2,.,TRBJ2-1,CAWIGAGGTQFF,TGTGCCTGGATAGGAGCGGGAGGGACGCAGTTCTTC
TRBV19,TRBD1,.,TRBJ2-1,CASSMGDRAWNEQFF,TGTGCCAGTAGTATGGGGGACAGGGCCTGGAATGAGCAGTTCTTC
TRBV27,.,.,TRBJ2-1,CASSLRQGGGLNEQFF,TGTGCCAGCAGTCTGCGCCAGGGGGGAGGGCTAAATGAGCAGTTCTTC
TRBV5-6,TRBD1,.,TRBJ2-7,CASSLYQGALLSYEQYF,TGTGCCAGCAGCTTGTACCAGGGGGCCCTCCTCTCCTACGAGCAGTACTTC
TRBV2,.,few,TRBJ1-2,CASSLDRGDAF,TGTGCCAGCAGTCTAGACCGGGGGGATGCCTTC
TRBV15,.,.,TRBJ1-6,CATSRAMGPLHF,TGTGCCACCAGCAGAGCTATGGGACCCCTCCACTTT
TRBV2,.,.,TRBJ1-1,CASRGTENTEAFF,TGTGCCAGCAGGGGTACCGAGAACACTGAAGCTTTCTTT
TRBV11-3,.,.,TRBJ1-2,CASTGRKSYTF,TGTGCCAGCACGGGCCGAAAAAGCTACACCTTC
TRBV30,TRBD1,.,TRBJ1-5,CAWSVQGMGGNQPQHF,TGTGCCTGGAGTGTACAGGGGATGGGCGGCAATCAGCCCCAGCATTTT
TRBV18,.,.,TRBJ1-6,CASSSRDRDNSPLHF,TGTGCCAGCTCATCCCGGGACCGGGATAATTCACCCCTCCACTTT
TRBV9,.,.,TRBJ1-1,CASSVRGGSTEAFF,TGTGCCAGCAGCGTTAGGGGGGGGAGCACTGAAGCTTTCTTT
TRBV7-2,.,.,TRBJ1-2,CASSQGRSNNYGYTF,TGTGCCAGCAGCCAGGGCAGGTCCAATAACTATGGCTACACCTTC
TRBV10-3,.,few,TRBJ1-2,CAIRENWGYTF,TGTGCCATCAGGGAGAATTGGGGCTACACCTTC
TRBV6-5,.,.,TRBJ1-2,CASSLDSLGYTF,TGTGCCAGCAGTTTGGACAGCCTTGGCTACACCTTC
TRBV11-3,.,.,TRBJ2-2,CASSLDLGAGELFF,TGTGCCAGCAGCTTAGATCTGGGCGCCGGGGAGCTGTTTTTT
TRBV5-1,.,few,TRBJ1-1,CASSLRDPRYTEAFF,TGCGCCAGCAGCTTAAGGGACCCGAGGTACACTGAAGCTTTCTTT
TRBV27,.,.,TRBJ2-7,CASRVRGSYEQYF,TGTGCCAGCAGGGTACGGGGCTCCTACGAGCAGTACTTC
TRBV6-1,.,.,TRBJ1-2,CASSDWAGGGTYGYTF,TGTGCCAGCAGTGATTGGGCAGGAGGGGGGACCTATGGCTACACCTTC
TRBV5-1,.,.,TRBJ2-1,CASSLAIGNEQFF,TGCGCCAGCAGCTTGGCCATAGGGAATGAGCAGTTCTTC
TRBV5-4,.,.,TRBJ2-7,CASSLISAGAEQYF,TGTGCCAGCAGCCTGATCTCCGCTGGGGCCGAGCAGTACTTC
TRBV6-5,TRBD1,.,TRBJ2-5,CASRRTGRETQYF,TGTGCCAGCAGGCGGACAGGGAGAGAGACCCAGTACTTC
TRBV19,TRBD1,.,TRBJ1-5,CASSRGRINNQPQHF,TGTGCCAGTAGCAGGGGGCGGATTAACAATCAGCCCCAGCATTTT
TRBV19,.,.,TRBJ2-1,CASSIFSVSSYNEQFF,TGTGCCAGTAGTATATTCAGCGTTAGCTCCTACAATGAGCAGTTCTTC
TRBV9,TRBD1,.,TRBJ1-2,CASSEGQGVYYGYTF,TGTGCCAGCAGCGAGGGACAGGGGGTGTACTATGGCTACACCTTC
TRBV7-9,TRBD1,.,TRBJ1-4,CASSLWDRSATNEKLFF,TGTGCCAGCAGCTTATGGGACAGATCTGCAACTAATGAAAAACTGTTTTTT
TRBV11-3,TRBD1,.,TRBJ1-2,CASSRGTGLGYTF,TGTGCCAGCAGCCGCGGGACAGGGCTTGGCTACACCTTC
TRBV10-3,.,.,TRBJ1-2,CAISGTDYGYTF,TGTGCCATCAGTGGGACGGACTATGGCTACACCTTC
TRBV5-6,TRBD1,.,TRBJ1-3,CASTRQGFGNTIYF,TGTGCCAGCACCCGACAGGGTTTTGGAAACACCATATATTTT
TRBV4-3,.,.,TRBJ2-1,CASSESDGPSYNEQFF,TGCGCCAGCAGTGAATCCGACGGCCCCTCCTACAATGAGCAGTTCTTC
TRBV6-5,.,.,TRBJ2-1,CASSTFGSYNEQFF,TGTGCCAGCAGCACTTTTGGCTCCTACAATGAGCAGTTCTTC
TRBV5-1,.,.,TRBJ1-3,CASSPAGSSGNTIYF,TGCGCCAGCAGCCCCGCGGGGAGCTCTGGAAACACCATATATTTT
TRBV30,.,few,TRBJ1-1,CAWSPRGSEAFF,TGTGCCTGGAGTCCCCGTGGGAGTGAAGCTTTCTTT
TRBV7-9,TRBD2,.,TRBJ2-2,CASSLIAGGPGELFF,TGTGCCAGCAGCCTCATAGCGGGAGGGCCCGGGGAGCTGTTTTTT
TRBV6-5,.,.,TRBJ2-5,CASGPEWRAQYF,TGTGCCAGCGGACCGGAGTGGAGGGCCCAGTACTTC
TRBV19,.,.,TRBJ1-2,CASSIWSDPTLPYGYTF,TGTGCCAGTAGTATCTGGTCGGACCCTACTCTCCCGTATGGCTACACCTTC
TRBV9,.,.,TRBJ1-2,CASSVYERGYGYTF,TGTGCCAGCAGCGTATATGAAAGGGGCTATGGCTACACCTTC
TRBV13,TRBD2,.,TRBJ2-1,CASSRGLADYNEQFF,TGTGCCAGCAGCCGGGGACTAGCGGACTACAATGAGCAGTTCTTC
TRBV19,.,few,TRBJ1-5,CASSSLTERSNQPQHF,TGTGCCAGTAGTTCCTTGACAGAACGTAGCAATCAGCCCCAGCATTTT
TRBV5-6,.,few,TRBJ1-2,CASSFGPISNYGYTF,TGTGCCAGCAGCTTCGGACCCATTTCTAACTATGGCTACACCTTC
TRBV4-1,.,.,TRBJ2-1,CASSQVRGVHEQFF,TGCGCCAGCAGCCAAGTTCGGGGAGTCCATGAGCAGTTCTTC
TRBV5-4,TRBD2,.,TRBJ2-1,CASSLDVWEGRYNEQFF,TGTGCCAGCAGCTTGGACGTTTGGGAGGGCCGCTACAATGAGCAGTTCTTC
TRBV29-1,.,.,TRBJ1-1,CSTLQGLNTEAFF,TGCAGCACCCTACAGGGCCTGAACACTGAAGCTTTCTTT